This T cell receptor beta chain was identified during a study of persistence of HIV-infected CD4 T cells. V lost 6 bases to trimming and J lost 3 bases, with 14 bases between them. CDR3 length: 15 amino acids. Germline CDR1 is MNHEY and CDR2 is SVGAGI. As regards this clone: Its antigen is unidentified.

The libraries were made with immunoSEQ version 4 in survey mode. Measured with immunoSEQ multiplex PCR; TCRdb has only the in-frame clones, and not every one. Of 40,000 to 45,000 clones detected, approximately 91% appear once; the ten largest clones hold 1.8%. Anti-CD3/anti-CD28 beads served as a nonspecific positive control stimulus. Responding CD4+ T cells were sorted by upregulation of both CD40 ligand and CD69. This rearrangement joins TRBV6-5 to TRBJ1-4; TRBD1 might be the D (5 bases). This receptor was taken from an adult man with HIV who was CMV-seropositive. The sequenced sample was CD4+ T cells sorted from PBMCs after approximately 19-hour stimulation, obtained from a patient who received antiretroviral therapy. CDR3 DNA sequence: TGTGCCAGCAGACTCGGGGGGAGGCCTAATGAAAAACTGTTTTTT. Translated: CASRLGGRPNEKLFF.